This T cell receptor (beta chain) is from a study of CD8 T cells in ankylosing spondylitis. TCRdb called the 5' RACE reads again in MiXCR, with one record for every CDR3 protein. The sample consists of 800,000 to 900,000 distinct CDR3 sequences, about an eighth of them appearing once. Study-wide points: As reported, disease-linked clones showed significant enrichment in matched ankylosing spondylitis synovial fluid. Made up of several highly homologous variants, a TCR beta motif appeared characteristic of ankylosing spondylitis blood.

This clonotype was counted at least ten times. The antigen remains unidentified. Sequenced: blood, either unsorted or a sorted T cell fraction (not recorded which). This TCR came from a male donor with ankylosing spondylitis.

The DNA for the CDR3 is TGTGCCAGCAGCTTAGGTGCAGAGCAAGAGACCCAGTACTTC. Translating gives CASSLGAEQETQYF. This chain uses TRBV7-2 with TRBJ2-5; no clear D gene. This CDR3 has 14 residues. V gave up 1 base and J gave up 2 bases, with 8 bases separating them. Germline V gene sequence: CDR1 SGHTA, CDR2 FQGNSA.